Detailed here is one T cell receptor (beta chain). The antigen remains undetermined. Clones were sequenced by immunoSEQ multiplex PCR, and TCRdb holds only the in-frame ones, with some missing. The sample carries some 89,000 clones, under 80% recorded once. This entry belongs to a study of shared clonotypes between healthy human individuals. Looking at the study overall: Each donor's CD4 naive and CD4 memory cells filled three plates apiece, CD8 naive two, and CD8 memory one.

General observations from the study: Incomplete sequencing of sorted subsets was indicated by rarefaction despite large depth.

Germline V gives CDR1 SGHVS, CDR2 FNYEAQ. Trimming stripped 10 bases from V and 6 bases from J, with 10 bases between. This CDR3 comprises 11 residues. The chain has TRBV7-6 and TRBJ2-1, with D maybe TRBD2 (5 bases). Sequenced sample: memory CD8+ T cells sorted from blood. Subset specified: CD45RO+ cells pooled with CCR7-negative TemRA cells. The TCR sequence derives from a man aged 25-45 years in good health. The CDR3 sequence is CATKSGNEQFF. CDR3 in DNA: TGTGCCACGAAGAGCGGCAATGAGCAGTTCTTC. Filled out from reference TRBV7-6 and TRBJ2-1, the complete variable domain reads GAGVSQSPRYKVTKRGQDVALRCDPISGHVSLYWYRQALGQGPEFLTYFNYEAQQDKSGLPNDRFSAERPEGSISTLTIQRTEQRDSAMYRCATKSGNEQFFGPGTRLTVL.